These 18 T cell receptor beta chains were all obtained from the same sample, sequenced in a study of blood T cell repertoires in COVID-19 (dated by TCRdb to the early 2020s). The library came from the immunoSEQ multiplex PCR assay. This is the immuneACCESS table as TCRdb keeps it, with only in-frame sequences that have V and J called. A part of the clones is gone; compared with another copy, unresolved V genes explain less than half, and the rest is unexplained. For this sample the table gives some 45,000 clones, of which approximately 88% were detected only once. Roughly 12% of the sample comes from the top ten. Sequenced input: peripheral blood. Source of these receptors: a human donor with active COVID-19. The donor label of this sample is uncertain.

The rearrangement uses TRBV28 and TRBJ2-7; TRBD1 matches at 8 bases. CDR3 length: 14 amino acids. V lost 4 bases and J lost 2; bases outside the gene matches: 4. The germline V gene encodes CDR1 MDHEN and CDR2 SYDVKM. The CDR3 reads CASSYDRGTYEQYF. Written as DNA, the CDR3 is TGTGCCAGCAGTTATGACAGGGGTACCTACGAGCAGTACTTC.

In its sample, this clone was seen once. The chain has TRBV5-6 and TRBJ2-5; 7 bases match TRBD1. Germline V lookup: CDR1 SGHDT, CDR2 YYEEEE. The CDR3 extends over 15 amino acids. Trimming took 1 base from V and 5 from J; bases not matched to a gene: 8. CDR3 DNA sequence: TGTGCCAGCAGCTTGAGACAGGGATTTGAGGAGACCCAGTACTTC. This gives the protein CASSLRQGFEETQYF.

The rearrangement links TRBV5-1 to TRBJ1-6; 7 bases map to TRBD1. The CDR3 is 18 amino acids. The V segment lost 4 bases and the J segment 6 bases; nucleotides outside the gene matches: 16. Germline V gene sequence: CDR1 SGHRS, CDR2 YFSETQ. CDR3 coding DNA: TGCGCCAGCAGCCCCTGGGCCCAGGGGGACTTGGGTAATTCACCCCTCCACTTT. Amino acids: CASSPWAQGDLGNSPLHF.

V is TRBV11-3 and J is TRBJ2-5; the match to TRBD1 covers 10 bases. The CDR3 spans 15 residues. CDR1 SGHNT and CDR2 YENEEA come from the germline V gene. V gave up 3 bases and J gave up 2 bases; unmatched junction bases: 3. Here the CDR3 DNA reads TGTGCCAGCAGCTTCGGGACAGGGGCTCAAGAGACCCAGTACTTC. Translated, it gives CASSFGTGAQETQYF.

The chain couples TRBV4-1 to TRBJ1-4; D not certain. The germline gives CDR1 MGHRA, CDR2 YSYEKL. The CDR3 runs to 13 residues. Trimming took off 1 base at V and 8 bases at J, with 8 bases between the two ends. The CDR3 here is CASSQASLEKLFF. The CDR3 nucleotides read TGCGCCAGCAGCCAAGCGAGTCTCGAAAAACTGTTTTTT.

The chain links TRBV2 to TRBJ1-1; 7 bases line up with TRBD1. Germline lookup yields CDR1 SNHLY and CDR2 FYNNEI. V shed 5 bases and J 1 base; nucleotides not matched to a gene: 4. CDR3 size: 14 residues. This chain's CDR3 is CASSFDRANTEAFF. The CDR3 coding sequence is TGTGCCAGCAGTTTCGACAGGGCGAACACTGAAGCTTTCTTT. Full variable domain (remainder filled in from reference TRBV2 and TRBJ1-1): EPEVTQTPSHQVTQMGQEVILRCVPISNHLYFYWYRQILGQKVEFLVSFYNNEISEKSEIFDDQFSVERPDGSNFTLKIRSTKLEDSAMYFCASSFDRANTEAFFGQGTRLTVV.

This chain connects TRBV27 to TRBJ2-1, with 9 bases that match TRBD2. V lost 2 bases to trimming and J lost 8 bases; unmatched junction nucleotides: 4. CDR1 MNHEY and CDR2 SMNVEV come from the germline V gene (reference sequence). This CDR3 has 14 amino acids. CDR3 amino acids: CASSLRGRGDEQFF. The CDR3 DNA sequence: TGTGCCAGCAGTTTACGCGGGAGGGGGGATGAGCAGTTCTTC.

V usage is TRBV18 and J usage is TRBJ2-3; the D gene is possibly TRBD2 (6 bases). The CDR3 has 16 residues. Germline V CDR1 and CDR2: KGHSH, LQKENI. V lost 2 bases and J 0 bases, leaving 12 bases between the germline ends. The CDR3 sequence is CASSPGDGTSTDTQYF. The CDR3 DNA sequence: TGTGCCAGCTCACCAGGGGACGGGACTAGCACAGATACGCAGTATTTT.

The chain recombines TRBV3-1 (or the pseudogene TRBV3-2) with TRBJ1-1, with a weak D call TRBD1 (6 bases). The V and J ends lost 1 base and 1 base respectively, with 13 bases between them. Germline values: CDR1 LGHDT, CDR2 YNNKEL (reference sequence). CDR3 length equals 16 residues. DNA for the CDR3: TGTGCCAGCAGCCAAGGGCTTCTGACAGGGAACACTGAAGCTTTCTTT. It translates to CASSQGLLTGNTEAFF.

The CDR3 is CASSQPGTTGELFF. CDR3 in DNA: TGCGCCAGCAGCCAACCCGGGACAACCGGGGAGCTGTTTTTT. The chain is built from TRBV4-3 and TRBJ2-2, with D perhaps TRBD1 (6 bases). CDR1 and CDR2 (germline): LGHNA, YSLEER. The CDR3 contains 14 residues. Deletions cut 2 bases from V and 5 bases from J, with 9 bases between.

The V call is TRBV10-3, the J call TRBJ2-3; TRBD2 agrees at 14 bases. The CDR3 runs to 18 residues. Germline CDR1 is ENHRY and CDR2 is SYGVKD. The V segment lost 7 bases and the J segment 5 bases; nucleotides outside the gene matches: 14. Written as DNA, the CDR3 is TGTGCCATCACCAAGGGGACTAGCGGGAGAGGAGGGCTAGATACGCAGTATTTT. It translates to CAITKGTSGRGGLDTQYF.

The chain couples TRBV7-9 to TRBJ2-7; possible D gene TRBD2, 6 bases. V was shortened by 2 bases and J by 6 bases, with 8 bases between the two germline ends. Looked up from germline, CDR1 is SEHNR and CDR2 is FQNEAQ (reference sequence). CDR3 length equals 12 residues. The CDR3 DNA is TGTGCCAGCAGCTTAAGGGAGGTCGAGCAGTACTTC. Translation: CASSLREVEQYF. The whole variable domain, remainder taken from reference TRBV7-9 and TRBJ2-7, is DTGVSQNPRHKITKRGQNVTFRCDPISEHNRLYWYRQTLGQGPEFLTYFQNEAQLEKSRLLSDRFSAERPKGSFSTLEIQRTEQGDSAMYLCASSLREVEQYFGPGTRLTVT.

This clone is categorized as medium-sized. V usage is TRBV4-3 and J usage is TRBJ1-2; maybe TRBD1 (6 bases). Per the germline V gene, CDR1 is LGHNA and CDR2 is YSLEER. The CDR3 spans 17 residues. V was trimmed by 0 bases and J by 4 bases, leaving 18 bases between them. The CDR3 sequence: CASSQDPSTGGAYGYTF. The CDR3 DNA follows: TGCGCCAGCAGCCAAGATCCTTCCACCGGGGGGGCCTATGGCTACACCTTC.

Here the CDR3 reads CASSQDGLAGARRTDTQYF. The CDR3 DNA sequence: TGTGCCAGCAGCCAAGATGGCCTAGCGGGAGCCAGACGAACAGATACGCAGTATTTT. V is TRBV3-1 (or the pseudogene TRBV3-2) and J is TRBJ2-3, with TRBD2 matching over 10 bases. Per germline, CDR1 LGHDT and CDR2 YNNKEL (reference sequence). Trimming removed 0 bases from V and 3 bases from J; junction bases left unmatched: 12. CDR3 length equals 19 residues.

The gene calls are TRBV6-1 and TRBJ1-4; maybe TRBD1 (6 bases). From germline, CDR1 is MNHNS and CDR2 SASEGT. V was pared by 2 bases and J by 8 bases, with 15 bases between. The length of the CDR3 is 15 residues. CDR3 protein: CASSEYRAPGEKLFF. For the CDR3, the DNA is TGTGCCAGCAGTGAATACAGGGCCCCAGGGGAAAAACTGTTTTTT.

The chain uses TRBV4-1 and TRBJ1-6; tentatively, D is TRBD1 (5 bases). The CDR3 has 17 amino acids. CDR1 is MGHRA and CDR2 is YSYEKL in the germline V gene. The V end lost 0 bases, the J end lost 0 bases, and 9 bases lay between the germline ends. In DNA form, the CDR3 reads TGCGCCAGCAGCCAAGATCGGGGGAGCTCCTATAATTCACCCCTCCACTTT. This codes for CASSQDRGSSYNSPLHF.

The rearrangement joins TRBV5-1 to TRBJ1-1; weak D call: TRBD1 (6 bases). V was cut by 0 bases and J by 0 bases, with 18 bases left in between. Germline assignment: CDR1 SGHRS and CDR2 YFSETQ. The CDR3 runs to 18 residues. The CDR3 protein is CASSLGGNRALMNTEAFF. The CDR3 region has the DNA TGCGCCAGCAGCTTGGGGGGGAACAGGGCGTTGATGAACACTGAAGCTTTCTTT.

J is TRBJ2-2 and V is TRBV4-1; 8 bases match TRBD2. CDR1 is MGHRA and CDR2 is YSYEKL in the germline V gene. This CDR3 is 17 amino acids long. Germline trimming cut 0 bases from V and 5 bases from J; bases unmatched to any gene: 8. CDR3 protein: CASSQDASGRVTGELFF. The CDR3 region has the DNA TGCGCCAGCAGCCAAGATGCGAGCGGGAGAGTTACCGGGGAGCTGTTTTTT.